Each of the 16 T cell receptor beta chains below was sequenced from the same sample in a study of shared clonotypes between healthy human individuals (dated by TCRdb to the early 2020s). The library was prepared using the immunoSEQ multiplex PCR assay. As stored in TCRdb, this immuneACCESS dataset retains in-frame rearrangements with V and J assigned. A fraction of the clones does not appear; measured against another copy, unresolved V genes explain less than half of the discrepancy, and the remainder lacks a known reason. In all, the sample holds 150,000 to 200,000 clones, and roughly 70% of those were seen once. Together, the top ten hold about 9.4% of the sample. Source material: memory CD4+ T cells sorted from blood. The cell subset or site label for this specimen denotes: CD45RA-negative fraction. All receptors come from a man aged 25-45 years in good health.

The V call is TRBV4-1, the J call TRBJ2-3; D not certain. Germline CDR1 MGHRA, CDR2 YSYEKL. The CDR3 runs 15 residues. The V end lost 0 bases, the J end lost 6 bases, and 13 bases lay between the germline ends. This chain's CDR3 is CASSQDRVPRDTQYF. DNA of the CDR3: TGCGCCAGCAGCCAAGATCGGGTACCGCGGGATACGCAGTATTTT.

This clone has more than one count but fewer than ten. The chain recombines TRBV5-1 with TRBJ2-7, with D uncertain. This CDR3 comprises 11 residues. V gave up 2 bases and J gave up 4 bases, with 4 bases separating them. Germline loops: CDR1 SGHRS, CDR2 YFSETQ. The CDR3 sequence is CASSFGYEQYF. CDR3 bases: TGCGCCAGCAGCTTTGGGTACGAGCAGTACTTC.

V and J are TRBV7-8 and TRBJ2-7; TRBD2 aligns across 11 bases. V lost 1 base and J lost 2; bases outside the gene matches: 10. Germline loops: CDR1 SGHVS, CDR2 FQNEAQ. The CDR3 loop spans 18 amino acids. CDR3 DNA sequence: TGTGCCAGCAGCTTAGAGGTGCTAGCGGGAGGATACACCTACGAGCAGTACTTC. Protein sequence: CASSLEVLAGGYTYEQYF.

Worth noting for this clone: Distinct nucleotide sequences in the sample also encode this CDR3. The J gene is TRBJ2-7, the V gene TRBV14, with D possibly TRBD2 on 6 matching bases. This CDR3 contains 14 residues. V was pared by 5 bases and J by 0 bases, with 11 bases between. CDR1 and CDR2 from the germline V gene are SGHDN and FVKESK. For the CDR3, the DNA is TGTGCCAGCAGCTTCGGGGGTAGCTCCTACGAGCAGTACTTC. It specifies CASSFGGSSYEQYF.

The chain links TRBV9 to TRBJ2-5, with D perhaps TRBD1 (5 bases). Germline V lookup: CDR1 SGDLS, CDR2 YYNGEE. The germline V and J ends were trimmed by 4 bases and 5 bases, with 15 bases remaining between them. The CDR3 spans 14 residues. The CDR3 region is CASSPGRVKETQYF. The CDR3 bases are TGTGCCAGCAGCCCCGGCAGGGTTAAGGAGACCCAGTACTTC.

The CDR3 reads CASSESGSSYNEQFF. The CDR3 nucleotides are TGTGCCAGCAGCGAGAGCGGTAGCTCCTACAATGAGCAGTTCTTC. This chain links TRBV9 with TRBJ2-1, with D perhaps TRBD2 (5 bases). V was cut by 3 bases and J by 0 bases, with 10 bases left in between. Germline V gene data show CDR1 as SGDLS and CDR2 as YYNGEE. There are 15 residues in the CDR3.

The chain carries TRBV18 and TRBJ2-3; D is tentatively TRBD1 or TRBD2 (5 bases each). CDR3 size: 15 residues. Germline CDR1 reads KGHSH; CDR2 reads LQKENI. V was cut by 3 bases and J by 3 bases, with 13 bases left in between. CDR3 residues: CASSPGHEGTDTQYF. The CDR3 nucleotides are TGTGCCAGCTCACCCGGACACGAGGGTACAGATACGCAGTATTTT.

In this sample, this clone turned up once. The CDR3 nucleotides read TGTGCCAGCAGCGAAAACACGGTTAACACTGAAGCTTTCTTT. It codes for CASSENTVNTEAFF. V usage is TRBV7-2 and J usage is TRBJ1-1, with no clear D. Between the trimmed V and J ends, which lost 5 bases and 2 bases, there was a span of 12 bases. Per germline, CDR1 SGHTA and CDR2 FQGNSA. CDR3 size: 14 residues.

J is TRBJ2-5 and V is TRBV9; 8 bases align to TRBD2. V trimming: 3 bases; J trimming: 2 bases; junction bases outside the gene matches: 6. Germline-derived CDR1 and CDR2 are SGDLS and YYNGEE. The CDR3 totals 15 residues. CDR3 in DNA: TGTGCCAGCAGCGGGAGCGGGAGAAGGCAAGAGACCCAGTACTTC. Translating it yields CASSGSGRRQETQYF. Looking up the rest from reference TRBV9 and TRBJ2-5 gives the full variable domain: DSGVTQTPKHLITATGQRVTLRCSPRSGDLSVYWYQQSLDQGLQFLIQYYNGEERAKGNILERFSAQQFPDLHSELNLSSLELGDSALYFCASSGSGRRQETQYFGPGTRLLVL.

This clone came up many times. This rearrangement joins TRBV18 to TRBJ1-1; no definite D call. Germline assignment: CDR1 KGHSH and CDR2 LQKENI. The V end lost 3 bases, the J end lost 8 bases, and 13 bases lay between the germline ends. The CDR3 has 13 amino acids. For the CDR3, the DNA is TGTGCCAGCTCACCCGGGCAACAGAGAGAAGCTTTCTTT. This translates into CASSPGQQREAFF.

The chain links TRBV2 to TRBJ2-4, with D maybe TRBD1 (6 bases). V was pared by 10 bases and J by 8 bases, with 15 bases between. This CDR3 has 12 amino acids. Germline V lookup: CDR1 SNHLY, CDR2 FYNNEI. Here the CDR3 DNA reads TGTGCCACCCGACAGGATGTGGACATTCAGTACTTC. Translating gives CATRQDVDIQYF.

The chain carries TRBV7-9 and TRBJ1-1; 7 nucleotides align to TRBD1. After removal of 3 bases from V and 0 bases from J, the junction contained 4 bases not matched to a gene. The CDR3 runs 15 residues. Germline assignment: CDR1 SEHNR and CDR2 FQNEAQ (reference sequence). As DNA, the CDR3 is TGTGCCAGCAGCTTCGTCAGGGGGGTGAACACTGAAGCTTTCTTT. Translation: CASSFVRGVNTEAFF.

The CDR3 region has the DNA TGTGCCAGCAGTTCCTACGGAGAAAGCTATGGCTACACCTTC. Protein: CASSSYGESYGYTF. The chain has TRBV6-1 and TRBJ1-2; D is ambiguous. This CDR3 is 14 amino acids long. V lost 5 bases and J 4 bases, leaving 14 bases between the germline ends. Germline CDR1 reads MNHNS; CDR2 reads SASEGT.

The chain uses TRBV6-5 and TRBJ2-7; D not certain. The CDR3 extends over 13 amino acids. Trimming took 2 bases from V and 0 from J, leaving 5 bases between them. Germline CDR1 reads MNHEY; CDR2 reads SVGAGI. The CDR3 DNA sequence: TGTGCCAGCAGTTACACGGGCTCCTACGAGCAGTACTTC. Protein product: CASSYTGSYEQYF.

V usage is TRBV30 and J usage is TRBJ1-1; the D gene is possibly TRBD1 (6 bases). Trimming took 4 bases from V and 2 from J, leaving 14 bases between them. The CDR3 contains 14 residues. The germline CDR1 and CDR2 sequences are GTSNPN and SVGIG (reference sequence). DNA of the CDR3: TGTGCCTGGAACCGCCGCAGGGGAAACACTGAAGCTTTCTTT. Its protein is CAWNRRRGNTEAFF.

The CDR3 DNA is TGTGCCAGCAGCACTAGTGGGCTAGCGGGAGGGCCGAGGTGGCTGTACTTC. As protein: CASSTSGLAGGPRWLYF. This sequence joins TRBV7-9 and TRBJ2-7, with TRBD2 matching 12 bases. The CDR3 extends over 17 amino acids. Trimming removed 5 bases from V and 12 bases from J; junction bases left unmatched: 20. The germline V gene has CDR1 SEHNR and CDR2 FQNEAQ (reference sequence).